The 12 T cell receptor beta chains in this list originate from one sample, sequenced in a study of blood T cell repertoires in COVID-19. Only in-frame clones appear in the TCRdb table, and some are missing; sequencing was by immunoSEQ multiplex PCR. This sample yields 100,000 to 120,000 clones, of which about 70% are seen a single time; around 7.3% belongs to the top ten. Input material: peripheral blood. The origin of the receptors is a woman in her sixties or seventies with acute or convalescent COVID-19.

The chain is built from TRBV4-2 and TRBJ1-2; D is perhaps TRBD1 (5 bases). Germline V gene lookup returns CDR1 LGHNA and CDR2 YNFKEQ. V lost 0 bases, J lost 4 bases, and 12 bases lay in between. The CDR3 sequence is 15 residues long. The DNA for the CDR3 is TGTGCCAGCAGCCAAGAAAGACAGCGCTTCTATGGCTACACCTTC. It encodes CASSQERQRFYGYTF.

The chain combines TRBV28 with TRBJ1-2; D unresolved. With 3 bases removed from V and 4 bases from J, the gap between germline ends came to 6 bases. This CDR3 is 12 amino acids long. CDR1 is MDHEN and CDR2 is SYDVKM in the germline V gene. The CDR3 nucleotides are TGTGCCAGCAGTTTGAGTTCCTATGGCTACACCTTC. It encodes CASSLSSYGYTF.

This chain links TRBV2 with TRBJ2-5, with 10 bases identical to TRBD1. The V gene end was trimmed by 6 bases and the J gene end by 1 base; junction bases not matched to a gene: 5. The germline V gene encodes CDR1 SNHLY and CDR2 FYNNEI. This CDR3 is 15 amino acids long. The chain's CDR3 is CASRRTGGSQETQYF. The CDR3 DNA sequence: TGTGCCAGCAGGCGGACAGGGGGTTCCCAAGAGACCCAGTACTTC.

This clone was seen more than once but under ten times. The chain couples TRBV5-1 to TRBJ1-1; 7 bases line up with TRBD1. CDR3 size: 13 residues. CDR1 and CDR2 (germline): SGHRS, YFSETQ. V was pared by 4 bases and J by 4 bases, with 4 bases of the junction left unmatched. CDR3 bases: TGCGCCAGCAGCCGACAGGGCCCCACTGAAGCTTTCTTT. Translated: CASSRQGPTEAFF.

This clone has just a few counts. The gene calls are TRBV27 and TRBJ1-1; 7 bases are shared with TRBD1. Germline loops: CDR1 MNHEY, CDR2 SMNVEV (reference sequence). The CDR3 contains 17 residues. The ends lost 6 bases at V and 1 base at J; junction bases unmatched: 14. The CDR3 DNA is TGTGCCAGCAGCCTACGTCGACAGGGCGCGACGAACACTGAAGCTTTCTTT. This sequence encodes CASSLRRQGATNTEAFF.

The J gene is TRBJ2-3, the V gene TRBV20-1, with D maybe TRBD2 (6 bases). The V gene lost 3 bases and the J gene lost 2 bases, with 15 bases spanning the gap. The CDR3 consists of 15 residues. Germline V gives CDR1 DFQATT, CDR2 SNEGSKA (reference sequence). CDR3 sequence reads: CSASSRDSYTDTQYF. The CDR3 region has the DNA TGCAGTGCTAGTTCCAGGGACTCTTACACAGATACGCAGTATTTT.

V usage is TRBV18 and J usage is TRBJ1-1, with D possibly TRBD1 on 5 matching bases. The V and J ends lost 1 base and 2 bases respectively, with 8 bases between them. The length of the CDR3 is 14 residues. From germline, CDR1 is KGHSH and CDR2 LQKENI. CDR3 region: CASSPQQGNTEAFF. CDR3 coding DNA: TGTGCCAGCTCACCACAGCAGGGAAACACTGAAGCTTTCTTT.

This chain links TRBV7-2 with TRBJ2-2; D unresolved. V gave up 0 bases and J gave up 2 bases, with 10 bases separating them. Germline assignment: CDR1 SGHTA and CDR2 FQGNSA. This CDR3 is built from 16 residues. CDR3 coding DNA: TGTGCCAGCAGCTTAGCGAGGCGAACCAACACCGGGGAGCTGTTTTTT. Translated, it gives CASSLARRTNTGELFF.

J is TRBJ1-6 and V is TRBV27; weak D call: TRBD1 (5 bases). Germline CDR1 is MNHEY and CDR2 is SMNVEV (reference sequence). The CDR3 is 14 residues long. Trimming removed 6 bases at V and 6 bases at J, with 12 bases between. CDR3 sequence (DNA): TGTGCCAGCAGGTTGCAGGGCGGTAATTCACCCCTCCACTTT. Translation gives CASRLQGGNSPLHF.

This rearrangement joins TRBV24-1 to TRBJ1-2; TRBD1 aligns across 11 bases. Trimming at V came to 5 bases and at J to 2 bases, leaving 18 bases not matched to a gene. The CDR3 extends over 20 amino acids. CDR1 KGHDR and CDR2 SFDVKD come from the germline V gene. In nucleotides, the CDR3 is TGTGCCACCAGTGTCTCGCCCGGGACAGGGGGACCATCACTAAACTATGGCTACACCTTC. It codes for CATSVSPGTGGPSLNYGYTF.

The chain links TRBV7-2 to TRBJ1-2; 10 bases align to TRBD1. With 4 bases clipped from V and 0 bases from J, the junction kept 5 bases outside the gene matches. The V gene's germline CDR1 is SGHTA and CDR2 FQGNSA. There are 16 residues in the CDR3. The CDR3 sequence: CASSSRGQGTNYGYTF. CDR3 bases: TGTGCCAGCAGCTCTAGGGGACAGGGGACTAACTATGGCTACACCTTC.

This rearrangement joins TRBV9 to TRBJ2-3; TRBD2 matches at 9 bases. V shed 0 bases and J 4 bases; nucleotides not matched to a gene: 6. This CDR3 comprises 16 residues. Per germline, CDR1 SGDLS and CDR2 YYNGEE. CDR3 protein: CASSVEGSGGADTQYF. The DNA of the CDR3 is TGTGCCAGCAGCGTAGAGGGTAGCGGGGGAGCAGATACGCAGTATTTT.